This T cell receptor beta chain was retrieved from a study of OX40 agonist ivuxolimab in advanced cancers. The CDR3 runs to 13 residues. The germline gives CDR1 MNHNY, CDR2 SVGAGI (reference sequence). The V and J ends lost 5 bases and 4 bases respectively, with 10 bases between them. Here immunoSEQ multiplex PCR was the method, and the copy in TCRdb shows in-frame clones only, minus some. The sample yields 30,000 to 35,000 clones, roughly 90% seen once. This clone was picked up one time. This receptor was identified in an adult with an advanced solid tumor such as melanoma, head and neck, liver or kidney cancer. J is TRBJ2-3 and V is TRBV6-6, with D unclear. The sequenced sample was CD4+ or CD8+ T cells sorted from blood, obtained in a trial of the OX40 agonist ivuxolimab. CDR3 bases: TGTGCCAGCAGTACCCCCATTTCAGATACGCAGTATTTT. The encoded protein is CASSTPISDTQYF.